The present T cell receptor beta chain was sequenced within a study of OX40 agonist ivuxolimab in advanced cancers. Study information: The patients received agonistic anti-OX40 (CD134) antibody ivuxolimab. Age averaged 60 years (range roughly 20 to 90), and 82.7% were male. Under the entry rules, prior anti-PD-1, anti-PD-L1 or anti-CTLA-4 therapy was allowed, and roughly 39% had some.

Profiling relied on immunoSEQ multiplex PCR, and the TCRdb table lists in-frame clones only, not all of them. The sample shows 130,000 or so clones, about 94% of them seen only once. Germline V gene data show CDR1 as SEHNR and CDR2 as FQNEAQ (reference sequence). CDR3 length: 16 residues. V lost 3 bases and J lost 2; bases outside the gene matches: 5. Sequenced material: CD4+ or CD8+ T cells sorted from blood, taken in a trial of the OX40 agonist ivuxolimab. The sequence was collected from an adult with an advanced solid tumor such as melanoma, head and neck, liver or kidney cancer. The J gene is TRBJ2-2, the V gene TRBV7-9; 8 bases align to TRBD1. The CDR3 loop reads CASSFMTGANTGELFF. The CDR3 nucleotides are TGTGCCAGCAGCTTCATGACAGGGGCAAACACCGGGGAGCTGTTTTTT.